This T cell receptor beta chain comes out of a study of low-dose radiotherapy and immunotherapy resistance in tumors. Gene-specific TRAV and TRBV primers were used for first-strand cDNA, covering alpha and beta chains. For amplifying TCRs, the PCR ran for around 20 cycles with Phusion, which was used together with a constant-region primer and the adapter on the V primers. TCRdb recomputed calls from the reads with MiXCR, one row per CDR3 protein. Among 14,000 to 15,000 distinct CDR3 sequences listed, about half were seen once. This CDR3 has 13 amino acids. V shed 8 bases, J shed 7 bases, and the junction held 5 bases outside the gene matches. A few counts support this clonotype.

This clonotype originated in a human donor with advanced metastatic prostate, ovarian, gallbladder or colorectal cancer (not recorded which). This table probably holds off-target reads from a library built for another chain. This rearrangement joins TRBV12-3 or TRBV12-4 to TRBJ2-1; 10 bases line up with TRBD1. CDR3 bases: TGTGCCAGCCAGGGACAGGGGCGGAATGAGCAGTTCTTC. It translates to CASQGQGRNEQFF.